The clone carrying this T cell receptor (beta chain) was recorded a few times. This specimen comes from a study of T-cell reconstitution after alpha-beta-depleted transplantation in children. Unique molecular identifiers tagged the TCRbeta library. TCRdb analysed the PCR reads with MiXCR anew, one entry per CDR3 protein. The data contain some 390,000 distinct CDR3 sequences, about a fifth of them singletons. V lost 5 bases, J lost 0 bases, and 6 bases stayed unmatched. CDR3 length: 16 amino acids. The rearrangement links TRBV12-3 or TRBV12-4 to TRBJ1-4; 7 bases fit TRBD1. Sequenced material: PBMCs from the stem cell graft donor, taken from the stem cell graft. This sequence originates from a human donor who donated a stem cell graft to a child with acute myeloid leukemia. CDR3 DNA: TGTGCCAGCAGTCCCGGACAGGTGACAACTAATGAAAAACTGTTTTTT. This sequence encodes CASSPGQVTTNEKLFF.